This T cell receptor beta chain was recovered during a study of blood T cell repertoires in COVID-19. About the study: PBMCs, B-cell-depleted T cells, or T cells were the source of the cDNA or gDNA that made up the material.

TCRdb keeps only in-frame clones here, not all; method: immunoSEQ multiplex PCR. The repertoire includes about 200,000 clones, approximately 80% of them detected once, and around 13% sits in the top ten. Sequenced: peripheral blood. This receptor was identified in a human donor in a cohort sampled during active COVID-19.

Written as DNA, the CDR3 is TGTGCCACCAGCACCAGACTTACCGGGGAGCTGTTTTTT. It specifies CATSTRLTGELFF. V gene TRBV15 combines with J gene TRBJ2-2; D is unclear. Germline loops: CDR1 LNHNV, CDR2 YYDKDF (reference sequence). CDR3 size: 13 residues. Trimming shortened V by 4 bases and J by 5 bases, and 8 bases separated the two germline ends.